These 9 T cell receptor beta chains came from one sample sequenced in a study of CD8+CD57+ T cells in acquired aplastic anemia (dated by TCRdb to the late 2010s). Expansion of CD8+CD57+ cells had been shown by flow cytometry in the patients chosen for sequencing. Data came from an Illumina HiSeq 2000. Genomic DNA served as template for TCR beta VDJ combination and CDR3 sequence profiling. In-frame beta chains were kept once TCRdb had trimmed the public reads at Q25 with fastp and called clones with MiXCR. Identical CDR3 proteins give one entry, which carries the most common genes and DNA. The sample yields about 260,000 distinct CDR3 sequences; around 82% were counted once. The ten largest clones capture 40% to 55% of the sample. Sequencing was done on a sample of sorted CD4+, CD8+, or CD8+CD57+ T cells (not recorded which) from PBMCs. These receptors were taken from a human donor with aplastic anemia.

For this clonotype: A much larger clone sits a single nucleotide away, making a read error possible. This sequence joins TRBV5-8 and TRBJ2-4; D is undetermined. Trimming shortened V by 2 bases and J by 8 bases, and 8 bases separated the two germline ends. The CDR3 has 12 residues. Germline V CDR1 and CDR2: SGHTS, YDEGEE. In DNA, the CDR3 is TGTGCCAGCAGCTTTACTGGCGACATTCAGTACTTC. This sequence encodes CASSFTGDIQYF.

This chain connects TRBV5-1 to TRBJ2-5; D is perhaps TRBD1 (5 bases). In germline, CDR1 is SGHRS, CDR2 YFSETQ. The CDR3 sequence is 14 residues long. The germline V and J ends were trimmed by 0 bases and 6 bases, with 12 bases remaining between them. This CDR3 is CASSLEGETKTQYF. Here the CDR3 DNA reads TGCGCCAGCAGCTTGGAAGGGGAAACTAAGACCCAGTACTTC.

For this clonotype: Its ends do not fully match the called genes, so a read error is possible. This rearrangement joins TRBV15 to TRBJ2-4; D is unresolved. The CDR3 contains 14 residues. Germline lookup yields CDR1 LNHNV and CDR2 YYDKDF (reference sequence). CDR3 in amino acids: CATSRAYPSGSHTF. For the CDR3, the DNA is TGTGCCACCAGCAGAGCGTACCCGTCCGGTAGCCACACCTTC.

This sequence joins TRBV7-3 and TRBJ2-1; D may correspond to TRBD1 or TRBD2 (5 bases each). Per the germline V gene, CDR1 is SGHTA and CDR2 is FQGTGA. V lost 5 bases, J lost 8 bases, and 22 bases lay in between. This CDR3 contains 16 residues. The chain's CDR3 is CASSLGGSGGQDEQFF. CDR3 nucleotides: TGTGCCAGCAGCCTTGGGGGAAGCGGCGGTCAGGATGAGCAGTTCTTC.

The genes are TRBV20-1 and TRBJ1-1; weak D call: TRBD1 (5 bases). CDR1 DFQATT and CDR2 SNEGSKA come from the germline V gene (reference sequence). This CDR3 has 15 amino acids. Between the trimmed V and J ends, which lost 3 bases and 1 base, there was a span of 15 bases. CDR3 amino acids: CSASSWGPKNTEAFF. DNA of the CDR3: TGCAGTGCTAGCAGTTGGGGACCCAAGAACACTGAAGCTTTCTTT.

The chain recombines TRBV12-3 or TRBV12-4 with TRBJ2-1; the D is unclear. The CDR3 is made up of 14 amino acids. With 6 bases removed from V and 0 bases from J, the gap between germline ends came to 9 bases. CDR3 nucleotide sequence: TGTGCCAGCAGCTTTCTTACCTCCTACAATGAGCAGTTCTTC. Translation gives CASSFLTSYNEQFF.

The genes are TRBV10-3 and TRBJ1-6; TRBD1 aligns across 7 bases. This CDR3 spans 16 amino acids. Looked up from germline, CDR1 is ENHRY and CDR2 is SYGVKD. J was trimmed by 8 bases and V by 5 bases; bases with no gene match: 12. CDR3: CAISSALSQGDSPLHF. The CDR3 coding sequence is TGTGCCATCAGTAGTGCGTTGAGTCAGGGGGATTCACCCCTCCACTTT.

The chain uses TRBV2 and TRBJ1-1, with D unclear. V was shortened by 3 bases and J by 7 bases, with 3 bases between the two germline ends. This CDR3 contains 10 residues. Per germline, CDR1 SNHLY and CDR2 FYNNEI. The CDR3 sequence: CASSDYEAFF. DNA of the CDR3: TGTGCCAGCAGTGACTATGAAGCTTTCTTT.

Concerning this clonotype: It is likely a read error, because the conserved phenylalanine at the end of the CDR3 is missing. The chain links TRBV7-2 to TRBJ2-7; D possibly corresponds to TRBD2 (6 bases). The CDR3 has 14 residues. Trimming shortened V by 5 bases and J by 7 bases, and 18 bases separated the two germline ends. CDR1 is SGHTA, CDR2 FQGNSA, per germline. The CDR3 DNA reads TGTGCCAGCAGCAGGGCTACTAGCTACTGGGAGCAGTACTTG. Residues: CASSRATSYWEQYL.